A single T cell receptor (beta chain) is shown here with its context. In the CD4+ fraction, cells were divided into CD45RA+ naive and CD45RA-negative memory subsets. This specimen comes from a study of shared clonotypes between healthy human individuals. Repertoires were generated with immunoSEQ multiplex PCR, while TCRdb's copy carries only in-frame clones and drops some. Of 1.5 million to 1.9 million clones in the sample, around 98% are singletons; the top ten hold around 0.47%. The sequencing sample was made of naive CD4+ T cells sorted from blood. Subset indicated: CD45RA+ positively selected. The TCR comes from a man younger than 40 in good health.

The DNA for the CDR3 is TGTGCCAGCAGCTTAGTGCAGGGGAACACTGAAGCTTTCTTT. Amino acid sequence: CASSLVQGNTEAFF. This chain connects TRBV7-2 to TRBJ1-1; possible D gene TRBD1, 5 bases. V was pared by 1 base and J by 1 base, with 7 bases between. Germline loops: CDR1 SGHTA, CDR2 FQGNSA. The CDR3 totals 14 residues.